Below, one T cell receptor beta chain is given with its context. Antigen specificity is unknown. The data were taken from a study of tissue T cells after allogeneic stem cell transplantation. The CDR3 extends over 14 amino acids. Per the germline V gene, CDR1 is SGHTA and CDR2 is FQGNSA. V lost 2 bases, J lost 8 bases, and 3 bases stayed unmatched. Overall study findings and caveats: Across patients, clones rarely overlapped, yet motif clusters were shared tissue-specifically.

Using immunoSEQ multiplex PCR, the repertoire was profiled, and TCRdb retains in-frame clones only, with some absent. Here the sample spans 950 to 1,500 clones, approximately 65% being singletons. Enrolled prospectively were adult allogeneic hematopoietic cell transplant recipients whose graft-versus-host disease was steroid-refractory. This chain links TRBV7-2 with TRBJ1-6, with 7 bases fitting TRBD1. The source was stomach tissue, collected at autopsy. This receptor was taken from an older male patient with steroid-refractory graft-versus-host disease after an allogeneic stem cell transplant. Among the T cells, some may be from the graft donor. CDR3 DNA sequence: TGTGCCAGCAGCTTAACAGGGGACTATTCACCCCTCCACTTT. This sequence encodes CASSLTGDYSPLHF. Variable domain in full (rest from reference TRBV7-2 and TRBJ1-6): GAGVSQSPSNKVTEKGKDVELRCDPISGHTALYWYRQSLGQGLEFLIYFQGNSAPDKSGLPSDRFSAERTGGSVSTLTIQRTQQEDSAVYLCASSLTGDYSPLHFGNGTRLTVT.